This T cell receptor (beta chain) is from a study of cytomegalovirus exposure and HLA in healthy donors. Study results and limitations: Cytomegalovirus association was assigned to approximately 160 TCR beta chains.

Germline V gene lookup returns CDR1 LNHDA and CDR2 SQIVND (reference sequence). This CDR3 is built from 13 residues. Trimming cost V 4 bases and J 4 bases, with 11 bases left between them. This clone occurred a few times. What it binds is unknown. Use of 60 Vbeta and 13 Jbeta primers characterized the PCR. Some clones are missing from TCRdb's copy, which holds only in-frame ones; the method was immunoSEQ multiplex PCR. This sample has about 230,000 clones; about 80% occur once, and the top ten carry 2.7%. The J gene is TRBJ2-7, the V gene TRBV19, with a possible D match to TRBD1 (5 bases). The sample was PBMCs. The TCR sequence derives from a woman aged 55-70 years in good health and CMV-seropositive. CDR3 sequence (DNA): TGTGCCAGTAGTAAAGGGGTCGGTTACGAGCAGTACTTC. Translation gives CASSKGVGYEQYF.